These T cell receptor beta chains were read from a single sample in a study of CD8 T cells in Susac syndrome. TCRdb itself ran the immunoSEQ multiplex PCR reads through MiXCR, one entry per CDR3 protein. The sample lists 210,000 or so distinct CDR3 sequences; about 94% were seen once. The sample taken for sequencing was CD4+ T cells from PBMCs. These receptors were obtained from a human donor with Susac syndrome. Each CDR3 is given with its conserved first and last residue. The D gene is left open where the match is weak. Clone size is shown for a subset of rows, as once, few, many or a class of expanded clone.

V	J	D	size	DNA	CDR3
TRBV5-1	TRBJ2-7	NA	NA	TGCGCCAGCAGGGTGGAAATCAACTACTACTACGAGCAGTACTTC	CASRVEINYYYEQYF
TRBV7-2	TRBJ2-3	NA	NA	TGTGCCAGCAGCGCTCCCGTCGAGTTACCTACGCAGTATTTT	CASSAPVELPTQYF
TRBV14	TRBJ2-1	NA	NA	TGTGCCAGCAGCCCGATACAAGGCCTCGGTGAGCAGTTCTTC	CASSPIQGLGEQFF
TRBV20-1	TRBJ2-5	NA	NA	TGCAGTGCTAGAGCAGGAGTCCCAGAGACCCAGTACTTC	CSARAGVPETQYF
TRBV24-1	TRBJ1-4	TRBD1	once	TGTGCCACCAGTGATCCCGGACAGGGTAGTGTTAATGAAAAACTGTTTTTT	CATSDPGQGSVNEKLFF
TRBV19	TRBJ1-6	TRBD1	NA	TGTGCCAGTAGTTTAGGACAGGGTGAGAATTCACCCCTCCACTTT	CASSLGQGENSPLHF
TRBV30	TRBJ1-6	NA	NA	TGTGCCTGGAGTGTACATGGATCACCCCTCCACTTT	CAWSVHGSPLHF
TRBV10-3	TRBJ2-5	NA	NA	TGTGCCATCAGGGAAGGCAGCCTTCAAGAGACCCAGTACTTC	CAIREGSLQETQYF
TRBV6-2/TRBV6-3	TRBJ2-7	TRBD2	NA	TGTGCCAGCAGTGACCCGGGGGGGGCACACACCTACGAGCAGTACTTC	CASSDPGGAHTYEQYF
TRBV12-3/TRBV12-4	TRBJ1-6	NA	NA	TGTGCCAGCAGTTTAGATTTGGGCAGGCCTTCGGGTTCACCCCTCCACTTT	CASSLDLGRPSGSPLHF
TRBV6-1	TRBJ1-1	TRBD1	NA	TGTGCCAGCAGTCATGACAGGGAGGGGACCAACACTGAAGCTTTCTTT	CASSHDREGTNTEAFF
TRBV9	TRBJ2-7	TRBD2	once	TGTGCCAGCAGCGTAGATCAGGGAGGGTCCTACGAGCAGTACTTC	CASSVDQGGSYEQYF
TRBV30	TRBJ1-6	NA	once	TGTGCCTGGAGTGCGACGGTCTCACCCCTCCACTTT	CAWSATVSPLHF
TRBV13	TRBJ1-1	TRBD1	NA	TGTGCCAGCAGCTTAGGCGGGCAGGGGGCGTCGAGCACTGAAGCTTTCTTT	CASSLGGQGASSTEAFF
TRBV7-2	TRBJ1-5	NA	NA	TGTGCCAGCAGCACAAAGCTTACCTATAGCAATCAGCCCCAGCATTTT	CASSTKLTYSNQPQHF
TRBV7-2	TRBJ1-4	NA	NA	TGTGCCAGCAGCTCCCCATTGTGGGGGGAAAAACTGTTTTTT	CASSSPLWGEKLFF
TRBV13	TRBJ2-5	TRBD2	NA	TGTGCCAGCAGCTCGCCCGGGACTAAGGGAGAGACCCAGTACTTC	CASSSPGTKGETQYF
TRBV9	TRBJ2-1	TRBD1	NA	TGTGCCAGCAGCGTAAACGGACAGGGCTACAATGAGCAGTTCTTC	CASSVNGQGYNEQFF
TRBV4-3	TRBJ1-6	NA	NA	TGCGCCAGCAGCCACATCCTGACCGGGACGAATTCACCCCTCCACTTT	CASSHILTGTNSPLHF
TRBV5-1	TRBJ1-1	TRBD1	once	TGCGCCAGCAGCTCCGGACAGGGCCGGGGGGACACTGAAGCTTTCTTT	CASSSGQGRGDTEAFF
TRBV12-3/TRBV12-4	TRBJ2-7	NA	NA	TGTGCCAGCAGCGAGGGGGTGAGGAACGAGCAGTACTTC	CASSEGVRNEQYF
TRBV20-1	TRBJ1-2	NA	NA	TGCACTCCCCGAACAGAAGACTATGGCTACACCTTC	CTPRTEDYGYTF
TRBV20-1	TRBJ2-6	TRBD1	NA	TGCAGTGCTAGTTTAGCCAGGGGGAGCTCTGGGGCCAACGTCCTGACTTTC	CSASLARGSSGANVLTF
TRBV7-2	TRBJ1-5	NA	NA	TGTGCCAGCAGCTTATATCTAGGAGAAAGGTACGCTCAGCCCCAGCATTTT	CASSLYLGERYAQPQHF
TRBV10-3	TRBJ1-1	NA	NA	TGTGCCATCAAGGAGGTTGACACTGAAGCTTTCTTT	CAIKEVDTEAFF
TRBV6-2/TRBV6-3	TRBJ1-1	TRBD1	NA	TGTGCCAGCAGTACAGGGGCTGAAGCTTTCTTT	CASSTGAEAFF
TRBV18	TRBJ2-5	NA	NA	TGTGCCAGCTCACCACCGGTCCAAGAGACCCAGTACTTC	CASSPPVQETQYF
TRBV5-6	TRBJ1-4	NA	once	TGTGCCAGCAGCTTTGGAGACAGCCCTGATGAAAAACTGTTTTTT	CASSFGDSPDEKLFF
TRBV7-2	TRBJ2-7	NA	NA	TGTGCCAGCAGCTTAGGTTCTTGGGACGAGCAGTACTTC	CASSLGSWDEQYF
TRBV5-4	TRBJ2-3	NA	NA	TGTGCCAGCAGCTTCCGGAGGGCGGGGGATACGCAGTATTTT	CASSFRRAGDTQYF
TRBV20-1	TRBJ2-7	TRBD2	NA	TGCAGTGCTCAAAGCGGGGTGGGACTCGAGCAGTACTTC	CSAQSGVGLEQYF
TRBV9	TRBJ2-7	NA	once	TGTGCCAGCAGCGTTAGTTATCTCGACCGCACCCAGCGAGACGAGCAGTACTTC	CASSVSYLDRTQRDEQYF
TRBV18	TRBJ1-1	NA	once	TGTGCCAGCTCACCGGTACCAAGGGCAATGAACACTGAAGCTTTCTTT	CASSPVPRAMNTEAFF
TRBV28	TRBJ1-2	NA	NA	TGTGCCAGCAGCCCTCAGAGACACTATGGCTACACCTTC	CASSPQRHYGYTF
TRBV7-9	TRBJ1-2	NA	NA	TGTGCCAGCAGCTCCCAGGGCTCTCCTAACTATGGCTACACCTTC	CASSSQGSPNYGYTF
TRBV7-2	TRBJ1-5	NA	NA	TGTGCCAGCAGCTCCGGGCCTCCGAGCAATCAGCCCCAGCATTTT	CASSSGPPSNQPQHF
TRBV19	TRBJ1-1	TRBD1	few	TGTGCCAGTAGTGCCCGGGACAGGGGGAACACTGAAGCTTTCTTT	CASSARDRGNTEAFF
TRBV6-5	TRBJ1-1	NA	once	TGTGCCAGCAGTTACTCGAGTAGGGGGTTCGACACTGAAGCTTTCTTT	CASSYSSRGFDTEAFF
TRBV3-1	TRBJ1-1	NA	once	TGTGCCAGCAGCCAAGCCTCTTGGGGGGACCCGAACACTGAAGCTTTCTTT	CASSQASWGDPNTEAFF
TRBV3-1	TRBJ2-3	NA	NA	TGTGCCAGCGGCGACTCGGGAAGCGATACGCAGTATTTT	CASGDSGSDTQYF
TRBV6-2/TRBV6-3	TRBJ2-5	NA	NA	TGTGCCAGCAGTTACTCGAGCGGAGAGACCCAGTACTTC	CASSYSSGETQYF